The TCR beta chain described here comes from a study of OX40 agonist ivuxolimab in advanced cancers. The protocol was immunoSEQ multiplex PCR, while the TCRdb copy is restricted to in-frame clones and leaves out a portion. The data hold about 86,000 clones, with around 90% observed a single time. The CDR3 consists of 16 residues. Germline V gene lookup returns CDR1 SGDLS and CDR2 YYNGEE. Trimming took 4 bases from V and 4 from J; bases not matched to a gene: 8. Overall study results and limits: Blood T cells, both CD4+ and CD8+, expanded clonally by week 6 at 0.1 to 3.0 mg/kg.

With respect to this clone: Its antigen remains unidentified.

The receptor comes from an adult with an advanced solid tumor such as melanoma, head and neck, liver or kidney cancer. This chain connects TRBV9 to TRBJ2-5; TRBD2 agrees at 12 bases. The material sequenced was CD4+ or CD8+ T cells sorted from blood, taken in a trial of the OX40 agonist ivuxolimab. CDR3 nucleotides: TGTGCCAGCAGCCCCCGACTAGCGGGGGTTAGAGAGACCCAGTACTTC. This translates into CASSPRLAGVRETQYF.